The T cell receptor (beta chain) under discussion was sequenced for a study of blood T cells in healthy people across ages. In terms of origin and age, donors were healthy Caucasian individuals from Russia aged about 6 to 95. A second PCR, run for about 6 to 11 cycles, used a sample-barcoded 5' primer plus a J-beta primer mix. TCRdb fed the 5' RACE reads into MiXCR, producing one record per CDR3 protein. The table lists some 710,000 distinct CDR3 sequences, about 46% of them singletons. The CDR3 runs 14 residues. Germline loops: CDR1 DFQATT, CDR2 SNEGSKA (reference sequence). V gave up 5 bases and J gave up 0 bases, with 14 bases separating them.

The receptor's source is a man older than 75 in good health. The chain links TRBV20-1 to TRBJ2-7; tentatively, D is TRBD2 (5 bases). The sequencing sample was made of blood. DNA of the CDR3: TGCAGTGCTCTCAGCGGAGGCAGCTCCTACGAGCAGTACTTC. This codes for CSALSGGSSYEQYF.